This T cell receptor beta chain comes out of a study of tumor-infiltrating lymphocytes in primary liver carcinoma. Germline DNA was extracted too, while blood RNA derived from unsorted whole blood. About this clonotype: An end of the junction does not agree with germline; a read error may underlie this.

A constant-region primer served to make TCR beta cDNA from about 0.45 ug total RNA. Three rounds of nested multiplex PCR with slightly modified ARM-PCR produced TCR beta libraries. TCRdb re-called the multiplex PCR reads through MiXCR, storing one row per CDR3 protein. Of 150,000 to 200,000 distinct CDR3 sequences in the sample, roughly two thirds were seen once. The receptor comes from a woman aged 55-69 years with primary liver carcinoma and hepatitis B virus infection. Sequenced material: peripheral blood.

The CDR3 loop reads CASSINPGTDDYGQYF. The CDR3 coding sequence is TGTGCCAGCAGCATCAATCCCGGGACAGACGATTACGGGCAGTACTTC. The chain uses TRBV13 and TRBJ2-7; 7 positions agree with TRBD1. The germline V gene encodes CDR1 PRHDT and CDR2 FYEKMQ (reference sequence). The CDR3 extends over 16 amino acids. Based on the CDR3 plus reference TRBV13 and TRBJ2-7, the full variable domain is AAGVIQSPRHLIKEKRETATLKCYPIPRHDTVYWYQQGPGQDPQFLISFYEKMQSDKGSIPDRFSAQQFSDYHSELNMSSLELGDSALYFCASSINPGTDDYGQYFGPGTRLTVT.